Below, 5 T cell receptor beta chains from the same sample are listed, as sequenced in a study of cytomegalovirus exposure and HLA in healthy donors. The repertoire was sequenced with immunoSEQ multiplex PCR; TCRdb's copy has only in-frame clones and lacks some. The sample holds a few hundred thousand clones, approximately 80% seen once. Sequences were obtained from PBMCs. Receptors originate from a woman aged 25 to 39 in good health and CMV-seropositive.

This clone was counted once. The genes are TRBV5-1 and TRBJ1-1; D perhaps matches TRBD1 (5 bases). There are 15 residues in the CDR3. CDR1 and CDR2 from the germline V gene are SGHRS and YFSETQ. V was shortened by 4 bases and J by 1 base, with 14 bases between the two germline ends. The CDR3 DNA reads as TGCGCCAGCAGCCAGACCGGCAGGGAGAACACTGAAGCTTTCTTT. Protein product: CASSQTGRENTEAFF.

This chain links TRBV27 with TRBJ1-5; no clear D gene. The V gene lost 6 bases and the J gene lost 2 bases, with 8 bases spanning the gap. The CDR3 length is 13 residues. CDR1 is MNHEY and CDR2 is SMNVEV in the germline V gene (reference sequence). CDR3 DNA: TGTGCCAGCAGGGGGTTGGGCAATCAGCCCCAGCATTTT. Translation gives CASRGLGNQPQHF.

This rearrangement joins TRBV28 to TRBJ1-2, with TRBD1 as a possible D gene (5 bases). The CDR3 covers 12 residues. V was cut by 4 bases and J by 9 bases, with 12 bases left in between. Germline V CDR1 and CDR2: MDHEN, SYDVKM. The CDR3 coding sequence is TGTGCCAGCAGTTCCAACAGGCCCAGCTACACCTTC. It is translated as CASSSNRPSYTF.

The V and J genes are TRBV18 and TRBJ2-7; 11 nucleotides line up with TRBD1. This CDR3 region has 14 residues. Per germline, CDR1 KGHSH and CDR2 LQKENI. After removal of 3 bases from V and 2 bases from J, the junction contained 0 bases not matched to a gene. The CDR3 bases are TGTGCCAGCTCACCGGGACAGGGGGCCTACGAGCAGTACTTC. Protein product: CASSPGQGAYEQYF.

The chain uses TRBV6-5 and TRBJ1-2; D ambiguous. Per the germline V gene, CDR1 is MNHEY and CDR2 is SVGAGI. The CDR3 runs 13 residues. Trimming stripped 4 bases from V and 6 bases from J, with 12 bases between. CDR3 amino acids: CASSWPDSDGYTF. The CDR3, as DNA: TGTGCCAGCAGTTGGCCAGACTCGGATGGCTACACCTTC.